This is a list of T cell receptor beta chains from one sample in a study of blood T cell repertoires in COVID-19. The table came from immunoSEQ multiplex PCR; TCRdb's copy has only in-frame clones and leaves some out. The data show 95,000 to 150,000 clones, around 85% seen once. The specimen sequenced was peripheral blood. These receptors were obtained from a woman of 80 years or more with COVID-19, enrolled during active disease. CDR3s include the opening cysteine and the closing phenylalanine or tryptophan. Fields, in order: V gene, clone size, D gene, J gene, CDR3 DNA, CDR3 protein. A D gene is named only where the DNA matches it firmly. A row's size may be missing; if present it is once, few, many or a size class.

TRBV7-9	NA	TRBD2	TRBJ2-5	TGTGCCAGCAGCCCCAGGACTAGCGGGAGGGCCGGTTGGGAGACCCAGTACTTC	CASSPRTSGRAGWETQYF
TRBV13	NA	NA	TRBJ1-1	TGTGCCAGCAGTATGGGACACGAGAACACTGAAGCTTTCTTT	CASSMGHENTEAFF
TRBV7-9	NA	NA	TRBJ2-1	TGTGCCAGCAGCTTAGACGGGAGTAATGAGCAGTTCTTC	CASSLDGSNEQFF
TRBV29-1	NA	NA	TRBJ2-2	TGCAGCGCCGGTAGACAGGCCGGGGAGCTGTTTTTT	CSAGRQAGELFF
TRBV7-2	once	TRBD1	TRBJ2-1	TGTGCCAGCAGCTCGGACAGGGCGGCTGAGCAGTTCTTC	CASSSDRAAEQFF
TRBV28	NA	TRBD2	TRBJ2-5	TGTGCCAGCAGGCCACCGGGACTAGCGGGACGAGACCAAGAGACCCAGTACTTC	CASRPPGLAGRDQETQYF
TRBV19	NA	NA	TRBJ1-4	TGTGCCAGTAGTCGCTCTAGATTAAGGAATGAAAAACTGTTTTTT	CASSRSRLRNEKLFF
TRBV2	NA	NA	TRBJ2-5	TGTGCCAGCAGGATAGTCGGGGAGACCCAGTACTTC	CASRIVGETQYF
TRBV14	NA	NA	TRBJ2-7	TGTGCCAGCAGCCGGGACCGGGACATTCGTTACGAGCAGTACTTC	CASSRDRDIRYEQYF
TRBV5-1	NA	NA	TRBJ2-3	TGCGCCAGCAGCGCCCGGGAGTCACCAGATACGCAGTATTTT	CASSARESPDTQYF
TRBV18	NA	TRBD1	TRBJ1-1	TGTGCCAGCTCAGCCCCACAGGGGGAGACTGAAGCTTTCTTT	CASSAPQGETEAFF
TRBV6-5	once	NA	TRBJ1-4	TGTGCCAGCAGAGAGGGAACCGTCGGGGAAAAACTGTTTTTT	CASREGTVGEKLFF
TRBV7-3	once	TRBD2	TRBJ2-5	TGTGCCAGCAGCCCGGGGGGGGGCGAAGAGACCCAGTACTTC	CASSPGGGEETQYF
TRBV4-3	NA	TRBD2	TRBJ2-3	TGCGCCAGCAGCCAAGTGGTACTAAGCGGGAGTAGCGGGGATACGCAGTATTTT	CASSQVVLSGSSGDTQYF
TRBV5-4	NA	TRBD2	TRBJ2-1	TGTGCCAGCAGCTTGTTTACAGGGACTAGCGATGAGCAGTTCTTC	CASSLFTGTSDEQFF
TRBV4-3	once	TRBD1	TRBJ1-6	TGCGCCAGCAGCCAATTCGGGGGGACAGGGGCAAATAATTCACCCCTCCACTTT	CASSQFGGTGANNSPLHF
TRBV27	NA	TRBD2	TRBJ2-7	TGTGCCAGCAGTTTATCAACCCGGACTAGAGAGGGTCGCGAGCAGTACTTC	CASSLSTRTREGREQYF
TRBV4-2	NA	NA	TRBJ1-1	TGTGCCAGCAGCCAAGATTATAGTTATAGGGGTGGGAACACTGAAGCTTTCTTT	CASSQDYSYRGGNTEAFF
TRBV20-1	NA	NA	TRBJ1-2	TGCAGTGCCCCCGGGGGTGGCTACACCTTC	CSAPGGGYTF
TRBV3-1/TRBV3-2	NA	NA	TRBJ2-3	TGTGCCAGCAGCCAATTACCGTCCGGGGGGCACGATACGCAGTATTTT	CASSQLPSGGHDTQYF
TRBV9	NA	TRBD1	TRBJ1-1	TGTGCCAGCAGCGTAGTCGGACAGGTGAACACTGAAGCTTTCTTT	CASSVVGQVNTEAFF
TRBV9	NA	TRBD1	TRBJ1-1	TGTGCCAGCAGCGTAGGGGACAGACTGGTTTATGAAGCTTTCTTT	CASSVGDRLVYEAFF
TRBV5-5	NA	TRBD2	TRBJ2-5	TGTGCCAGCAGCAAGACTAGCGGGGCCCAAGAGACCCAGTACTTC	CASSKTSGAQETQYF
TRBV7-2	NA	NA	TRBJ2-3	TGTGCCAGCCAGCGGACCACAGATACGCAGTATTTT	CASQRTTDTQYF
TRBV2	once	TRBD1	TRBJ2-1	TGTGCCAGCACCTCACAGGGGACCCTGCTCTACAATGAGCAGTTCTTC	CASTSQGTLLYNEQFF
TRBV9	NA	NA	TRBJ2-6	TGTGCCAGCAGCCATAGTAGTACGGTCCGCGTCCTGACTTTC	CASSHSSTVRVLTF
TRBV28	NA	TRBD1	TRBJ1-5	TGTGCCAGCCTGACAGGGTCGAACTGGGTAGGCAATCAGCCCCAGCATTTT	CASLTGSNWVGNQPQHF
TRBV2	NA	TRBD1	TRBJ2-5	TGTGCCAGCATCGACAGGGGAGACGGAGAGACCCAGTACTTC	CASIDRGDGETQYF
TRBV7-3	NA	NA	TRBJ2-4	TGTGCCAGCAGCTTACAGGGGTCCAAAAACATTCAGTACTTC	CASSLQGSKNIQYF
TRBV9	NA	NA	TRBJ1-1	TGTGCCAGCAGCTCACCATCCAGGGCTGAAGCTTTCTTT	CASSSPSRAEAFF
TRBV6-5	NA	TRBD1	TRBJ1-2	TGTGCCAGCAGGACGGGACAGCACTATGGCTACACCTTC	CASRTGQHYGYTF
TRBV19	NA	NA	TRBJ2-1	TGTGCCAGTAGGCGGGACTCCTCGAGCTCCTACAATGAGCAGTTCTTC	CASRRDSSSSYNEQFF
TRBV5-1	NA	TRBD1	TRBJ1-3	TGCGCCAGCAGCCCCTACACCCGGAGGGACAGGGGTTTTGGAAACACCATATATTTT	CASSPYTRRDRGFGNTIYF
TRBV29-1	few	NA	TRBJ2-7	TGCAGCTTCCGGGACAACAACTACGAGCAGTACTTC	CSFRDNNYEQYF
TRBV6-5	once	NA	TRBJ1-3	TGTGCCACCCAGGAGGGAAACTCTGGAAACACCATATATTTT	CATQEGNSGNTIYF
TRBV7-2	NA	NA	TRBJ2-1	TGTGCCAGCAGCTTTGACTATGAGCAGTTCTTC	CASSFDYEQFF
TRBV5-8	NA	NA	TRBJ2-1	TGTGCCAGCAGCTCTCGACTAGTTGGACCGCAACACAATGAGCAGTTCTTC	CASSSRLVGPQHNEQFF